The TCR beta chain described here comes from a study of shared clonotypes between healthy human individuals. For the study at large: Each donor's CD8 memory used one plate, CD8 naive two, each CD4 subset three.

Germline V lookup: CDR1 SGHVS, CDR2 FNYEAQ. The CDR3 contains 14 residues. Trimming removed 5 bases from V and 3 bases from J; junction bases left unmatched: 5. Only in-frame clones appear in the TCRdb table, and some are missing; sequencing was by immunoSEQ multiplex PCR. The table lists some 1,900,000 clones, approximately 94% of them singletons. A word on this clone: The antigen is undetermined. Other DNA sequences in this specimen translate into the identical CDR3.

Study outcomes and limitations: Naive CD4 clonotypes overlapped across a few donors at approximately 5.3%. Generation probabilities of non-shared clonotypes were lower (relative to those shared by all four donors).

Terminally differentiated effector memory CD45RA+ cells were left out of the naive CD8 fraction, which was CD45RO-negative and positively selected for CCR7. The receptor was isolated from a man aged 18-30 years in good health. The V and J genes are TRBV7-6 and TRBJ2-7; 9 bases line up with TRBD1. Sequencing was performed on naive CD8+ T cells sorted from blood. CDR3 amino acids: CASSPGTGNYEQYF. The CDR3 bases are TGTGCCAGCAGCCCCGGGACAGGGAACTACGAGCAGTACTTC. Full variable domain (missing parts from reference TRBV7-6 and TRBJ2-7): GAGVSQSPRYKVTKRGQDVALRCDPISGHVSLYWYRQALGQGPEFLTYFNYEAQQDKSGLPNDRFSAERPEGSISTLTIQRTEQRDSAMYRCASSPGTGNYEQYFGPGTRLTVT.